The rows below give T cell receptor beta chains drawn from one sample of a study of blood T cells in healthy people across ages. TCRdb re-called the 5' RACE reads through MiXCR, storing one row per CDR3 protein. In the table there are almost 300,000 distinct CDR3 sequences, roughly 27% of which are singletons. Sequencing was carried out using blood. The receptors were gathered from a woman in her seventies in good health. The CDR3 runs from the conserved cysteine through the conserved F or W. The D gene is left open where the match is weak. Size tells how often a clone was seen (once, few, many) or the class of an expanded clone, and some rows leave it out.

D	V	size	J	DNA	CDR3
NA	TRBV6-1	few	TRBJ1-2	TGTGCCAGCAGTCCTTTCCCGGGGCCTAGGGCTGACGGCTACACCTTC	CASSPFPGPRADGYTF
NA	TRBV24-1	NA	TRBJ1-5	TGTGCCACCAGTGATGGAACAGATCTCATAGGCAATCAGCCCCAGCATTTT	CATSDGTDLIGNQPQHF
NA	TRBV11-2	many	TRBJ2-3	TGTGCCAGCAGCAAGACGAGCACAGATACGCAGTATTTT	CASSKTSTDTQYF
NA	TRBV24-1	few	TRBJ2-3	TGTGCCACCAGTGACGCTGGTGTCTCCATTCGGACAGATACGCAGTATTTT	CATSDAGVSIRTDTQYF
NA	TRBV7-2	few	TRBJ2-2	TGTGCCAGCAGCCCCCTGGCCGGGGAGCTGTTTTTT	CASSPLAGELFF
NA	TRBV28	few	TRBJ2-1	TGTGCCAGCAGTTTAGGGTTCGGCAATGAGCAGTTCTTC	CASSLGFGNEQFF
NA	TRBV4-2	few	TRBJ1-3	TGTGCCAGCAGCCAAGATATGGGGACTCCAGGATCTGGAAACACCATATATTTT	CASSQDMGTPGSGNTIYF
NA	TRBV20-1	few	TRBJ1-6	TGCAGTGCGAAAGACCCTGGACCGTCTTATTCACCCCTCCACTTT	CSAKDPGPSYSPLHF
NA	TRBV29-1	NA	TRBJ1-2	TGCAGCGTTGTAAGAGACGACTATGGCTACACCTTC	CSVVRDDYGYTF
TRBD2	TRBV5-1	few	TRBJ2-1	TGCGCCAGCAGCTTACGCGGGAGAGGGTCCGACAATGAGCAGTTCTTC	CASSLRGRGSDNEQFF
NA	TRBV12-5	many	TRBJ2-1	TGTGCTAGTGGTTTGGACAGTCTCAATGAGCAGTTCTTC	CASGLDSLNEQFF
NA	TRBV20-1	NA	TRBJ1-1	TGCAGTGCTAGAGATCCGCAGGGCGGCATGGTTGACACTGAAGCTTTCTTT	CSARDPQGGMVDTEAFF
TRBD2	TRBV6-5	NA	TRBJ2-1	TGTGCCAGCAGTACGCTAGCGGGAGGTCACAATGAGCAGTTCTTC	CASSTLAGGHNEQFF
NA	TRBV29-1	NA	TRBJ2-5	TGCAGCGTTGTCCCGTCAGGGGTGGGAGAGACCCAGTACTTC	CSVVPSGVGETQYF
NA	TRBV6-1	NA	TRBJ2-1	TGTGCCAGCCGGGCGGCGACTTACAATGAGCAGTTCTTC	CASRAATYNEQFF
TRBD2	TRBV12-3/TRBV12-4	NA	TRBJ2-7	TGTGCCAGCAGTGCACAGGCCGGGGGGACCTACGAGCAGTACTTC	CASSAQAGGTYEQYF
NA	TRBV5-1	few	TRBJ2-1	TGCGCCAGCAGCTTATTGGGGACCAACAATGAGCAGTTCTTC	CASSLLGTNNEQFF
TRBD2	TRBV20-1	NA	TRBJ2-4	TGCAGTGCTAGAGGAGGTTTTGGGGGGGGAAACATTCAGTACTTC	CSARGGFGGGNIQYF
TRBD2	TRBV20-1	few	TRBJ2-5	TGCAGTGCCCGTGCAGCGGGAGGGGCGGAGACCCAGTACTTC	CSARAAGGAETQYF
TRBD1	TRBV29-1	NA	TRBJ2-5	TGCAGCGTTGAACTGACAGGGCGAGAGACCCAGTACTTC	CSVELTGRETQYF
NA	TRBV19	few	TRBJ2-4	TGTGCCAGTAGTATATTCGGGAAGGGGGACCAAAACATTCAGTACTTC	CASSIFGKGDQNIQYF
NA	TRBV12-3/TRBV12-4	NA	TRBJ1-1	TGTGCCAGCAGTTTAGGATGGCGGGGTGAAGCTTTCTTT	CASSLGWRGEAFF
NA	TRBV7-2	NA	TRBJ2-5	TGTGCCAGCAGCTTTGGACTGCGAGGGGTGGAGACCCAGTACTTC	CASSFGLRGVETQYF
NA	TRBV10-3	few	TRBJ2-7	TGTGCCATCAGTGAAGCCTACGAGCAGTACTTC	CAISEAYEQYF
TRBD1	TRBV29-1	many	TRBJ1-5	TGCAGCATATCCCAGGGGGTCAATCAGCCCCAGCATTTT	CSISQGVNQPQHF
NA	TRBV2	many	TRBJ2-1	TGTGCCAGCAGGGCACTACCGGGACTTAACAATGAGCAGTTCTTC	CASRALPGLNNEQFF
NA	TRBV15	few	TRBJ1-5	TGTGCCACCAGCGCACATACCGGGCAGCCCCAGCATTTT	CATSAHTGQPQHF
TRBD1	TRBV20-1	many	TRBJ1-4	TGCAGTGCTCTGGACAGGTGGGAGGAAAAACTGTTTTTT	CSALDRWEEKLFF
NA	TRBV7-9	few	TRBJ2-3	TGTGCCAGCAAGGCGGGACAGCCCACAGATACGCGGTATTTT	CASKAGQPTDTRYF
NA	TRBV6-1	NA	TRBJ1-1	TGTGCCAGCATCGGGAACACTGAAGCTTTCTTT	CASIGNTEAFF
NA	TRBV6-1	few	TRBJ1-2	TGTGCCAGCCTTAAGGGGGAGGGCGCTAACTATGGCTACACCTTC	CASLKGEGANYGYTF
TRBD1	TRBV10-3	few	TRBJ1-1	TGTGCCATCAGTGAGACAGGGGCCAACACTGAAGCTTTCTTT	CAISETGANTEAFF
NA	TRBV20-1	few	TRBJ1-5	TGCAGTGCGCCAACGAATCCTAATAGCAATCAGCCCCAGCATTTT	CSAPTNPNSNQPQHF
NA	TRBV29-1	NA	TRBJ1-4	TGCAGCGTTGGCACCTACAGGGCAGGGCGTCTGGAAAAACTGTTTTTT	CSVGTYRAGRLEKLFF
TRBD2	TRBV19	NA	TRBJ2-7	TGTGCCAGTAGTATCTCGATCGGGAGGGGCCCTGACTCCTACGAGCAGTACTTC	CASSISIGRGPDSYEQYF
NA	TRBV20-1	once	TRBJ2-2	TGCAGTGCTAGAGAGACGAACACCGGGGAGCTGTTTTTT	CSARETNTGELFF
TRBD2	TRBV4-1	NA	TRBJ2-1	TGCGCCAGCAGCCAAGATTTAGCTAGCGGGGTGTACAATGAGCAGTTCTTC	CASSQDLASGVYNEQFF
NA	TRBV18	NA	TRBJ1-1	TGTGCCAGCTCACCACTTAACCGGGAGACTGAAGCTTTCTTT	CASSPLNRETEAFF
TRBD1	TRBV7-9	NA	TRBJ1-2	TGTGTCAGCAGCTTAGGACAGGGGGCTTTCCATTTACGTGGCTACACCTTC	CVSSLGQGAFHLRGYTF
TRBD2	TRBV7-8	NA	TRBJ2-1	TGTGCCAGCAGCCAAGGGGCTAGCGGGAGCAGTGTCGATGAGCAGTTCTTC	CASSQGASGSSVDEQFF
NA	TRBV6-6	few	TRBJ2-5	TGTGCCAGCAGTTACTCAGGGGCAGAAGAGACCCAGTACTTC	CASSYSGAEETQYF
TRBD1	TRBV11-1	NA	TRBJ2-7	TGTGCCAGCAGCTTCGACAGGGTAGGCTACGAGCAGTACTTC	CASSFDRVGYEQYF
TRBD2	TRBV20-1	NA	TRBJ2-7	TGCAGTGCTGGGACTAGGCTGCCCGACTACGAGCAGTACTTC	CSAGTRLPDYEQYF
NA	TRBV5-1	NA	TRBJ2-7	TGCGCCAGCAGCTTGGGCGGGGTCTACGAGCAGTACTTC	CASSLGGVYEQYF
NA	TRBV20-1	once	TRBJ2-1	TGCAGTGCTAGAGTCAGGAATGAGCAGTTCTTC	CSARVRNEQFF
NA	TRBV10-3	once	TRBJ1-4	TGTGCCATCAGTGGACAGAAAAATGAAAAACTGTTTTTT	CAISGQKNEKLFF
TRBD2	TRBV20-1	NA	TRBJ2-7	TGCAGTGCTACAAAACAAGTAGCGGGAGGGCGCGGCGAGCAGTACTTC	CSATKQVAGGRGEQYF
TRBD2	TRBV9	few	TRBJ2-1	TGTGCCAGCAGCGTAGAGGGACTAGCGGGAGGGATCAGAAATGAGCAGTTCTTC	CASSVEGLAGGIRNEQFF
TRBD2	TRBV9	NA	TRBJ2-1	TGTGCCAGCAGCCTACGAGGCGGGACTAGCGGGAACAATGGGCAGTTCTTC	CASSLRGGTSGNNGQFF
TRBD2	TRBV20-1	NA	TRBJ2-1	TGCAGTGCCCCACGAGTTTCTAGCGGGAGGGATAGTGAGCAGTTCTTC	CSAPRVSSGRDSEQFF
TRBD1	TRBV4-1	NA	TRBJ1-3	TGCGCCAGCAGCCAGAATGAAAGAGGAGGACAGGGGCAAAACACCATATATTTT	CASSQNERGGQGQNTIYF
NA	TRBV6-1	NA	TRBJ1-6	TGTGCCAGCATGGGACAAAACTATAATTCACCCCTCCACTTC	CASMGQNYNSPLHF
NA	TRBV14	few	TRBJ2-1	TGTGCCAGCAGCCATGTTAACCAGCACGATGAGCAGTTCTTC	CASSHVNQHDEQFF
NA	TRBV28	NA	TRBJ2-5	TGTGCCAGCAGTTTAGGTTGGAACTTGTACCAAGAGACCCAGTACTTC	CASSLGWNLYQETQYF
TRBD2	TRBV4-1	few	TRBJ2-7	TGCGCCAGCAGCCAAGAAACTAGCGGGGGTCCAGGCGAGCAGTACTTC	CASSQETSGGPGEQYF
TRBD2	TRBV7-2	few	TRBJ2-1	TGTGCCAGCAGCTCCTCAGGACTAGCGGGTCGCTACAATGAGCAGTTCTTC	CASSSSGLAGRYNEQFF
TRBD1	TRBV7-2	many	TRBJ2-7	TGTGCCAGCAGCTTGACAGGGTTAAGCTCCTACGAGCAGTACTTC	CASSLTGLSSYEQYF
NA	TRBV6-2/TRBV6-3	few	TRBJ2-6	TGTGCCAGCAGTGACCTAAGGGCTGCGGGGGCCAACGTCCTGACTTTC	CASSDLRAAGANVLTF
NA	TRBV5-1	NA	TRBJ2-5	TGCGCCAGCAGCTTGGCCGGGGAGTTCGTGGAGGAGACCCAGTACTTC	CASSLAGEFVEETQYF
TRBD1	TRBV4-2	NA	TRBJ1-2	TGTGCCAGCAGCACCGGGACAGGGAAACCCTATGGCTACACCTTC	CASSTGTGKPYGYTF